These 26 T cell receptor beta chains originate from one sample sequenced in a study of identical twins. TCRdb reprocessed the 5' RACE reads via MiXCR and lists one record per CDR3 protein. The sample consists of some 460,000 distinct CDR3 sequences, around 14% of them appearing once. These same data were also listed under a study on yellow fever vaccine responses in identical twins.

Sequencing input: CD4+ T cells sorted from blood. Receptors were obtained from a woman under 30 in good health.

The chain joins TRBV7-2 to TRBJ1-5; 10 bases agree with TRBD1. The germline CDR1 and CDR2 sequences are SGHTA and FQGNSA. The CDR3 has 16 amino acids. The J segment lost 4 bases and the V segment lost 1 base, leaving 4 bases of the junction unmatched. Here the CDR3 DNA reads TGTGCCAGCAGCTTAGTAGGGACAGGGGAAAATCAGCCCCAGCATTTT. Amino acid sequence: CASSLVGTGENQPQHF.

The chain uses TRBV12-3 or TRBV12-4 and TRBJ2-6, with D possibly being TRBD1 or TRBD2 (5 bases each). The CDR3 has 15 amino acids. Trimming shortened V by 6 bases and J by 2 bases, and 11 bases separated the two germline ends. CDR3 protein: CASRVRGTGANVLTF. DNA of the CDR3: TGTGCCAGCAGAGTGAGGGGAACTGGGGCCAACGTCCTGACTTTC.

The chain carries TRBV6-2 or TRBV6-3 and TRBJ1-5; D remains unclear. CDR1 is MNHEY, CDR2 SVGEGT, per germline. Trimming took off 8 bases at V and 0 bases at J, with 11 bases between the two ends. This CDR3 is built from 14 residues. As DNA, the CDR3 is TGTGCCAGCTCGGGTCTCTATAGCAATCAGCCCCAGCATTTT. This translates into CASSGLYSNQPQHF.

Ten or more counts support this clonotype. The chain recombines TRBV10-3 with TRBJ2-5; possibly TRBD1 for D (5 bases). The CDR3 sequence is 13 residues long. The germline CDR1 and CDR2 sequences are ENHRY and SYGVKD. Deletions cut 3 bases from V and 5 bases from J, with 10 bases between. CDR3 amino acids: CAISEMPGETQYF. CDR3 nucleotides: TGTGCCATCAGTGAAATGCCAGGGGAGACCCAGTACTTC.

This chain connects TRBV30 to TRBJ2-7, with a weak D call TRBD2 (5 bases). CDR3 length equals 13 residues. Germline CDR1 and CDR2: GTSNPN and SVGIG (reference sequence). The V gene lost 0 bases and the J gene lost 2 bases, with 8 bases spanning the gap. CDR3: CAWSVRETYEQYF. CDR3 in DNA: TGTGCCTGGAGTGTACGGGAAACCTACGAGCAGTACTTC.

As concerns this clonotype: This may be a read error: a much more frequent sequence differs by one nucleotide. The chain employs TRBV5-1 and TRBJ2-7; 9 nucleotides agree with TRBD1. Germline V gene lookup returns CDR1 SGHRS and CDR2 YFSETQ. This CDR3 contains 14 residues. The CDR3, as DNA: TGCGCCAGCAGCTTGGGGGGACAGGGCTACGTGCAGTACTTC. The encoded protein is CASSLGGQGYVQYF.

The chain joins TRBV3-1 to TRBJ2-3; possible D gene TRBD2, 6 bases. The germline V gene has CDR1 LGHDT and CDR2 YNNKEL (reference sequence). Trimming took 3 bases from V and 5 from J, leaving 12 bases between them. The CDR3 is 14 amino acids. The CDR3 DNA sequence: TGTGCCAGCAGCCAGGAGGGATTTGGAGATACGCAGTATTTT. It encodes CASSQEGFGDTQYF.

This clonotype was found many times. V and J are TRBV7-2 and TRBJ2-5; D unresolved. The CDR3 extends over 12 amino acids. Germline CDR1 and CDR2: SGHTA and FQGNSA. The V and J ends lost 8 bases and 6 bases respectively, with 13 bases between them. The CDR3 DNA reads TGTGCCAGCGCATCAGCCCTCAAGACCCAGTACTTC. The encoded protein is CASASALKTQYF.

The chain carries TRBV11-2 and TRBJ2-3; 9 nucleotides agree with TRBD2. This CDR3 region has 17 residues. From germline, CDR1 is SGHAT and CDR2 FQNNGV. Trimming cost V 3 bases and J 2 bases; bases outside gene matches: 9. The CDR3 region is CASSLAVTSGHTDTQYF. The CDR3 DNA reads TGTGCCAGCAGCTTGGCCGTGACTAGCGGACACACAGATACGCAGTATTTT.

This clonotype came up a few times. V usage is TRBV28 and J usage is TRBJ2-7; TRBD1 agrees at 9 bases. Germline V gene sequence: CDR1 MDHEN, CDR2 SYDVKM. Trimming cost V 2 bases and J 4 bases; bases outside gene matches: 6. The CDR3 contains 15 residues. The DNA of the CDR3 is TGTGCCAGCAGTTTAACCGGGACAGGGAAATACGAGCAGTACTTC. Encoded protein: CASSLTGTGKYEQYF.

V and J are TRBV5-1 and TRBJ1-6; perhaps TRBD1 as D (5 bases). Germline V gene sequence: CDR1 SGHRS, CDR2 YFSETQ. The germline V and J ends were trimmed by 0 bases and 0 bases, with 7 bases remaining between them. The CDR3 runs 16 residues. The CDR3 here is CASSLAGGSYNSPLHF. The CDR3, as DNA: TGCGCCAGCAGCTTGGCCGGGGGCTCCTATAATTCACCCCTCCACTTT. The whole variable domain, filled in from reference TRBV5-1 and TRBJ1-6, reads KAGVTQTPRYLIKTRGQQVTLSCSPISGHRSVSWYQQTPGQGLQFLFEYFSETQRNKGNFPGRFSGRQFSNSRSEMNVSTLELGDSALYLCASSLAGGSYNSPLHFGNGTRLTVT.

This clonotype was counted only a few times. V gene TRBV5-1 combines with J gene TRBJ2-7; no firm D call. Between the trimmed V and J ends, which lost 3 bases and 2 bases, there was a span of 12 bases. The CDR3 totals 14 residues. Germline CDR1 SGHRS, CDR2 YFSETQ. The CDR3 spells CASSWVWGPYEQYF. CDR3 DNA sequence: TGCGCCAGCAGCTGGGTGTGGGGTCCCTACGAGCAGTACTTC.

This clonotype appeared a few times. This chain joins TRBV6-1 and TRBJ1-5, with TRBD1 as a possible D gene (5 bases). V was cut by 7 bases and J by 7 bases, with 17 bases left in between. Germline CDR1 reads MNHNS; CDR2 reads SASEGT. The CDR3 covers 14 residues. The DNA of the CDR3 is TGTGCCAGCAAGAAGACGGGGGAAATCCAGCCCCAGCATTTT. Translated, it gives CASKKTGEIQPQHF.

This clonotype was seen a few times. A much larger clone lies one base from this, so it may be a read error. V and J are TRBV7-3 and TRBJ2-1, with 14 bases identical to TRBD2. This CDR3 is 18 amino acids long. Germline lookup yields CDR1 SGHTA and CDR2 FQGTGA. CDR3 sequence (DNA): TGTACCAGCAGGCCGATGGGACTAGCGGGAGCCATGTACAATGAGCAGTTCTTC. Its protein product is CTSRPMGLAGAMYNEQFF.

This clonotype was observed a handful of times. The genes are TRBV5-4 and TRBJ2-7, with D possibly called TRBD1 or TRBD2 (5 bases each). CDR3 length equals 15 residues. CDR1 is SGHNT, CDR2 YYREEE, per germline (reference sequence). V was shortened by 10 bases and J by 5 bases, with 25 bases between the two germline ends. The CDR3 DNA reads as TGTGCCCCTTTGAGCCGGGGCCGAGGGTTGAACGAGCAGTACTTC. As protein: CAPLSRGRGLNEQYF.

CDR3: CASSARDSLTDTQYF. In DNA, the CDR3 is TGTGCCAGCAGCGCAAGGGACAGCCTCACAGATACGCAGTATTTT. This chain joins TRBV9 and TRBJ2-3; 7 nucleotides line up with TRBD1. Germline V gene sequence: CDR1 SGDLS, CDR2 YYNGEE. The CDR3 consists of 15 residues. V trimming: 3 bases; J trimming: 2 bases; junction bases outside the gene matches: 6.

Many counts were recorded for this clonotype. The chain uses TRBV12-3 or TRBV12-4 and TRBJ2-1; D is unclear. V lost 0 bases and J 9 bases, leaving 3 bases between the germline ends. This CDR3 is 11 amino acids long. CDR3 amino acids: CASSLAAEQFF. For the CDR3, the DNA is TGTGCCAGCAGTTTAGCGGCTGAGCAGTTCTTC.

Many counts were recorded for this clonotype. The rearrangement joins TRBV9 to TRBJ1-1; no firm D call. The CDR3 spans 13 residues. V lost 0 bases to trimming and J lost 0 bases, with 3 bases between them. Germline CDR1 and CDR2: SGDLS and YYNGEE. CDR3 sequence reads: CASSVELNTEAFF. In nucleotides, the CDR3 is TGTGCCAGCAGCGTAGAGTTGAACACTGAAGCTTTCTTT.

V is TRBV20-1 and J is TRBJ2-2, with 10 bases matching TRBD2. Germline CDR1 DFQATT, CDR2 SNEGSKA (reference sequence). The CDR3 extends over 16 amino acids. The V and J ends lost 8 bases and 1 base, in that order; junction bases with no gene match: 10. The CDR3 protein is CSLYTSGRVNTGELFF. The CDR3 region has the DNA TGCAGTCTCTATACGAGCGGGAGGGTGAACACCGGGGAGCTGTTTTTT.

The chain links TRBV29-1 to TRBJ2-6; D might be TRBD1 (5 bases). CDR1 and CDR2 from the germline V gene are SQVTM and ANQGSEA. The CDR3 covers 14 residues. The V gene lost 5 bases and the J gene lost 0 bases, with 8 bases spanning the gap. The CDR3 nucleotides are TGCAGCGTTTCAGGGTTCTCTGGGGCCAACGTCCTGACTTTC. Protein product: CSVSGFSGANVLTF.

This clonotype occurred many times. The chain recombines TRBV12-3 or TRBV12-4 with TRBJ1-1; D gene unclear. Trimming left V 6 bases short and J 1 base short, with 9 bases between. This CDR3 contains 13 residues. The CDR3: CASRVVGNTEAFF. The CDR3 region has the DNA TGTGCCAGCAGAGTAGTGGGGAACACTGAAGCTTTCTTT.

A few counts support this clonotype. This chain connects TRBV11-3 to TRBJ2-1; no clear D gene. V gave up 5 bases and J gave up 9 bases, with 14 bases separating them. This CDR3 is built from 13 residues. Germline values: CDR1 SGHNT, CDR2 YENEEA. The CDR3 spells CASSPNQKGEQFF. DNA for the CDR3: TGTGCCAGCAGCCCAAACCAAAAGGGTGAGCAGTTCTTC. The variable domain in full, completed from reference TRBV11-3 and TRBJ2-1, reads EAGVVQSPRYKIIEKKQPVAFWCNPISGHNTLYWYLQNLGQGPELLIRYENEEAVDDSQLPKDRFSAERLKGVDSTLKIQPAELGDSAVYLCASSPNQKGEQFFGPGTRLTVL.

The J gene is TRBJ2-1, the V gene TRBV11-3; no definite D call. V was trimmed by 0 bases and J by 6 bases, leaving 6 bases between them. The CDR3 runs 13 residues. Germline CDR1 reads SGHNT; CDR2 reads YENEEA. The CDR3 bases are TGTGCCAGCAGCTTAGATGGGCCCAATGAGCAGTTCTTC. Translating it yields CASSLDGPNEQFF.

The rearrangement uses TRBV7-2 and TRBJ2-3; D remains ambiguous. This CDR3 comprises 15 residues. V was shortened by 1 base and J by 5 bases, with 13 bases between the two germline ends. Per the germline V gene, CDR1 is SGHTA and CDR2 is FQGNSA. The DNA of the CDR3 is TGTGCCAGCAGCTTAGTCGGAACCCAGAGAGATACGCAGTATTTT. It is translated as CASSLVGTQRDTQYF.

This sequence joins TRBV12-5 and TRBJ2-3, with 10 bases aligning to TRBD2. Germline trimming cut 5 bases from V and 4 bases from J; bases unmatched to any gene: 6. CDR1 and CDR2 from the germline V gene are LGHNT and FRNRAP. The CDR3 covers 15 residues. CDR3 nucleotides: TGTGCTAGTGGTAAAGGACTAGCGGAGTCAGATACGCAGTATTTT. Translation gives CASGKGLAESDTQYF.

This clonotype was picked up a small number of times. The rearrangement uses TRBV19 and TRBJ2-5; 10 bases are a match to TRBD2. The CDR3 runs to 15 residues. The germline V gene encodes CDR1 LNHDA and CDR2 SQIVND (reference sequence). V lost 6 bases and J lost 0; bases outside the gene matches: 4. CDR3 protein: CASSPTSGDQETQYF. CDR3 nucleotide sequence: TGTGCCAGTAGCCCCACTAGCGGGGACCAAGAGACCCAGTACTTC. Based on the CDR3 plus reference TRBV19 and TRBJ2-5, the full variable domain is DGGITQSPKYLFRKEGQNVTLSCEQNLNHDAMYWYRQDPGQGLRLIYYSQIVNDFQKGDIAEGYSVSREKKESFPLTVTSAQKNPTAFYLCASSPTSGDQETQYFGPGTRLLVL.